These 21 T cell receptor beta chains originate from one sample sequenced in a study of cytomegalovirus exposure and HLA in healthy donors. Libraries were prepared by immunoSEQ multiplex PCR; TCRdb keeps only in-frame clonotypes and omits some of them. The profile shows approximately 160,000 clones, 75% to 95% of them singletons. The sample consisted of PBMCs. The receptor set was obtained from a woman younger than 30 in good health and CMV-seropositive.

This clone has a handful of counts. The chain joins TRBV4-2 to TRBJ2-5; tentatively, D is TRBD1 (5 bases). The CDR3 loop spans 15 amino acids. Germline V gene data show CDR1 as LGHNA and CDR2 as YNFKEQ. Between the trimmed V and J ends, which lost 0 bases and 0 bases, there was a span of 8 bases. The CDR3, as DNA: TGTGCCAGCAGCCAAGATCCAGGGAACCAAGAGACCCAGTACTTC. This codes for CASSQDPGNQETQYF.

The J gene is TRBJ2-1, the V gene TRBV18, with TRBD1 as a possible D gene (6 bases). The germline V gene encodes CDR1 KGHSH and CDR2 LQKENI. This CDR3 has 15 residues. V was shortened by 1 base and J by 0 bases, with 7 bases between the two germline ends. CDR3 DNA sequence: TGTGCCAGCTCACCACGACAGGCCTCCTACAATGAGCAGTTCTTC. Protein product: CASSPRQASYNEQFF.

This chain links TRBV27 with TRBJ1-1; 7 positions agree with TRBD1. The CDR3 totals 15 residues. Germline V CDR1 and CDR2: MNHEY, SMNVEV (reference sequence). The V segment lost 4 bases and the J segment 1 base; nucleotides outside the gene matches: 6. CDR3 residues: CASSSIWTGNTEAFF. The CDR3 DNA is TGTGCCAGCAGTTCAATCTGGACAGGGAACACTGAAGCTTTCTTT.

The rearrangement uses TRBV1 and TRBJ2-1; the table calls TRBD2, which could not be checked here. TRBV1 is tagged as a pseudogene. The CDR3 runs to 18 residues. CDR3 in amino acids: CTTDLAGRDKSTYNEQFF. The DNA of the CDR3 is TGCACCACCGATCTAGCGGGACGAGATAAGAGTACCTACAATGAGCAGTTCTTC.

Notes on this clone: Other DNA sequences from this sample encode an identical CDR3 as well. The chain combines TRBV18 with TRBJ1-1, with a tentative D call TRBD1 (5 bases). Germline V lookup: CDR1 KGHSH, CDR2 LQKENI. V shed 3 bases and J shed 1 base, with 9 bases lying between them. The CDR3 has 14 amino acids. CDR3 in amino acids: CASSPLDKNTEAFF. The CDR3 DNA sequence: TGTGCCAGCTCACCCCTGGACAAGAACACTGAAGCTTTCTTT.

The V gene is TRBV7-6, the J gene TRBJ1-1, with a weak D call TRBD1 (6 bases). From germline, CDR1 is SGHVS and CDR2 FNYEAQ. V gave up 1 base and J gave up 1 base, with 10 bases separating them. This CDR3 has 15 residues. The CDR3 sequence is CASSLGLGQNTEAFF. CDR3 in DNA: TGTGCCAGCAGCTTAGGTCTGGGACAGAACACTGAAGCTTTCTTT.

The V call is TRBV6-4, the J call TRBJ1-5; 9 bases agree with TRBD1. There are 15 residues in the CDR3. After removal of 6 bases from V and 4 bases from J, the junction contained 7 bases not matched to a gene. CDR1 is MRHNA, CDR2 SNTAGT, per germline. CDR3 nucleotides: TGTGCCAGCAGCGTCTCACAGGGGGCGAATCAGCCCCAGCATTTT. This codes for CASSVSQGANQPQHF.

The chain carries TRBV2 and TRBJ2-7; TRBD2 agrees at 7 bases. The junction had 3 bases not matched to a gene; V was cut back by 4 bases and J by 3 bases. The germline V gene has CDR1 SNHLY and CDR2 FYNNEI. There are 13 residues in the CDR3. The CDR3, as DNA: TGTGCCAGCAGTGCAGGCGGGGGCTACGAGCAGTACTTC. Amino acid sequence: CASSAGGGYEQYF.

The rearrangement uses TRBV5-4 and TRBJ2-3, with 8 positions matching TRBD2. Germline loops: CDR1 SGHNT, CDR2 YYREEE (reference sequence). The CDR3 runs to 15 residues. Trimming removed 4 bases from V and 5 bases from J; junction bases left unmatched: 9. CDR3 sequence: CASSPLRGALDTQYF. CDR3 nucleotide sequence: TGTGCCAGCAGCCCTCTGCGGGGGGCCCTAGATACGCAGTATTTT.

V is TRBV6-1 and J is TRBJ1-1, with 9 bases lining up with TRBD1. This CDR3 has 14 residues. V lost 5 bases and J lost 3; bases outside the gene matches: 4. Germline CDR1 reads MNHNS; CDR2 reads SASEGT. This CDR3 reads CASSIQGADTEAFF. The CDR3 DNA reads TGTGCCAGCAGTATACAGGGGGCTGACACTGAAGCTTTCTTT.

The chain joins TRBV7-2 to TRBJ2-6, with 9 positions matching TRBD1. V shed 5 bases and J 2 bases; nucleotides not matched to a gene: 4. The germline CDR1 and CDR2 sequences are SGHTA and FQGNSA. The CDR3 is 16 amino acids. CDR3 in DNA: TGTGCCAGCAGCCTACGGACAGGGGCTGGGGCCAACGTCCTGACTTTC. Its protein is CASSLRTGAGANVLTF.

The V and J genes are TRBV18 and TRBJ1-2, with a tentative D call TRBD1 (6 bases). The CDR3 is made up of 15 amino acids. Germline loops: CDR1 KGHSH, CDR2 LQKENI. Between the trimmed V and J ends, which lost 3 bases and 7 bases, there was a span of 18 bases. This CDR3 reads CASSPEFRGAFGYTF. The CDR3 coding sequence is TGTGCCAGCTCACCCGAGTTCCGGGGGGCGTTTGGCTACACCTTC.

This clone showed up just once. The CDR3 DNA follows: TGTGCCAGCAGCGTCTGGGCTAGCGGGGCCACAGATACGCAGTATTTT. Its protein is CASSVWASGATDTQYF. V usage is TRBV9 and J usage is TRBJ2-3; 9 bases are a match to TRBD2. This CDR3 is 16 amino acids long. From germline, CDR1 is SGDLS and CDR2 YYNGEE. J gave up 2 bases and V 2 bases, and 6 bases lay outside the gene matches.

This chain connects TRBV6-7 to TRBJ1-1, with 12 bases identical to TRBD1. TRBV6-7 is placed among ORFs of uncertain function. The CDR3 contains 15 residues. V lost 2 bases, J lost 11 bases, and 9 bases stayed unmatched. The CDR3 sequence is CASSYPTGDRGLAFF. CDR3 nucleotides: TGTGCCAGCAGTTACCCCACGGGGGACAGGGGGCTGGCTTTCTTT.

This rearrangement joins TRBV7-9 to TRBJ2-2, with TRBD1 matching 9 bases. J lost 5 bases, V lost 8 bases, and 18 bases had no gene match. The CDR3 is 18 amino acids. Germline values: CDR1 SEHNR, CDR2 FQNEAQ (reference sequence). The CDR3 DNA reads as TGTGCCAGCGGGCCCTCGCGACGGGACAGGGAGAAGACCGGGGAGCTGTTTTTT. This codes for CASGPSRRDREKTGELFF. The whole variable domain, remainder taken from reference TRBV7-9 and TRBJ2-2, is DTGVSQNPRHKITKRGQNVTFRCDPISEHNRLYWYRQTLGQGPEFLTYFQNEAQLEKSRLLSDRFSAERPKGSFSTLEIQRTEQGDSAMYLCASGPSRRDREKTGELFFGEGSRLTVL.

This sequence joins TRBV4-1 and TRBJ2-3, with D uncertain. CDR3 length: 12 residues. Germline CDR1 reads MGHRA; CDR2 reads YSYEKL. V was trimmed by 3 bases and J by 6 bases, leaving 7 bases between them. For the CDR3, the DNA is TGCGCCAGCAGCCATCCTCCGGATACGCAGTATTTT. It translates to CASSHPPDTQYF.

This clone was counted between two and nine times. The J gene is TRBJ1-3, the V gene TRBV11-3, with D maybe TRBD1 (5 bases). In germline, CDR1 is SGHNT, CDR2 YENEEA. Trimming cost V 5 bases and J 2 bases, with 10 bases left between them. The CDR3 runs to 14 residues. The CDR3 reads CASSLGGPGNTIYF. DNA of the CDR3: TGTGCCAGCAGCCTCGGGGGTCCTGGAAACACCATATATTTT.

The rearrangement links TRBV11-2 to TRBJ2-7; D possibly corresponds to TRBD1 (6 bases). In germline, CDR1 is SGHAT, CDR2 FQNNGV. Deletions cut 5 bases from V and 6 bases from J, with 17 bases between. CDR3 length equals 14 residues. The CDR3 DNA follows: TGTGCCAGCAGCCCTGGAGTAGGGGGAACCGAGCAGTACTTC. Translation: CASSPGVGGTEQYF.

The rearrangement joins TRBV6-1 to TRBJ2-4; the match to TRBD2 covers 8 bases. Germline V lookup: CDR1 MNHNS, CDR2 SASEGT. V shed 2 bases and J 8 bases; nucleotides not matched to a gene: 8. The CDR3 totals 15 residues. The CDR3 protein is CASSETIGGADIQYF. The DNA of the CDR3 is TGTGCCAGCAGTGAAACCATCGGGGGGGCGGACATTCAGTACTTC.

CDR3 sequence: CASSPGLAGGFTYEQYF. CDR3 nucleotides: TGTGCCAGCAGCCCCGGACTAGCGGGAGGGTTTACCTACGAGCAGTACTTC. This sequence joins TRBV28 and TRBJ2-7; 15 nucleotides match TRBD2. With 6 bases clipped from V and 2 bases from J, the junction kept 8 bases outside the gene matches. The germline V gene has CDR1 MDHEN and CDR2 SYDVKM. The CDR3 loop spans 17 amino acids.

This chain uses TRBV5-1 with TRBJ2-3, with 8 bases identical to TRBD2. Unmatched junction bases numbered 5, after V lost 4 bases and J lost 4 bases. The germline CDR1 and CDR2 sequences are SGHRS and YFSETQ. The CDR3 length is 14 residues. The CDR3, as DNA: TGCGCCAGCAGCACGGGGGGGCCAGCAGATACGCAGTATTTT. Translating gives CASSTGGPADTQYF.